One and the same sample provided the 9 T cell receptor beta chains below, sequenced in a study of T-cell memory formation after mild COVID-19. TCRdb used MiXCR to reprocess the 5' RACE reads, holding one entry per CDR3 protein. In the table there are around 300,000 distinct CDR3 sequences, roughly 17% of which are singletons. Source material: PBMCs or a T cell subset sorted from them (not recorded which). All receptors derive from a man aged 18-30 years who had mild COVID-19 (a few samples of this study predate the infection). Cell type and time point are not known.

Only a few counts were recorded for this clonotype. The CDR3 DNA reads as TGTGCCAGCAGCTCGACACCGTCCTACGAGCAGTACGTC. This encodes CASSSTPSYEQYV. This chain uses TRBV7-2 with TRBJ2-7; no firm D call. The CDR3 loop spans 13 amino acids. CDR1 and CDR2 from the germline V gene are SGHTA and FQGNSA. With 4 bases removed from V and 1 base from J, the gap between germline ends came to 8 bases.

This clonotype was found many times. The chain combines TRBV4-2 with TRBJ1-2, with TRBD1 matching 8 bases. Germline trimming cut 0 bases from V and 8 bases from J; bases unmatched to any gene: 5. The CDR3 loop spans 14 amino acids. Germline V CDR1 and CDR2: LGHNA, YNFKEQ. The chain's CDR3 is CASSQDLDRVGYTF. The CDR3 region has the DNA TGTGCCAGCAGCCAAGATTTGGACAGGGTAGGCTACACCTTC.

This clonotype was detected a few times. The rearrangement links TRBV7-9 to TRBJ2-1; TRBD1 matches at 10 bases. The germline V gene has CDR1 SEHNR and CDR2 FQNEAQ (reference sequence). This CDR3 comprises 12 residues. V gave up 8 bases and J gave up 5 bases; unmatched junction bases: 0. In DNA, the CDR3 is TGTGCCAGCGGGACAGGGGACAATGAGCAGTTCTTC. This codes for CASGTGDNEQFF.

This clonotype was detected ten times or more. J is TRBJ2-7 and V is TRBV10-3; no reliable D call. V was clipped by 3 bases and J by 2 bases, with 14 bases between them. The CDR3 is 15 residues long. Germline V CDR1 and CDR2: ENHRY, SYGVKD. CDR3 coding DNA: TGTGCCATCAGTGATCAGCCTCGAAATGCCTACGAGCAGTACTTC. Its protein is CAISDQPRNAYEQYF.

The chain joins TRBV7-2 to TRBJ1-2; D is unclear. The CDR3 sequence is 14 residues long. Germline V lookup: CDR1 SGHTA, CDR2 FQGNSA. The germline V and J ends were trimmed by 1 base and 7 bases, with 13 bases remaining between them. The CDR3 DNA is TGTGCCAGCAGCTTAGGACCTGCGCCTACTGGCTACACCTTC. It specifies CASSLGPAPTGYTF.

This chain connects TRBV6-6 to TRBJ1-5; D uncertain. Germline V CDR1 and CDR2: MNHNY, SVGAGI (reference sequence). The CDR3 contains 14 residues. The germline V and J ends were trimmed by 3 bases and 4 bases, with 10 bases remaining between them. CDR3 in DNA: TGTGCCAGCAGTTATGCCGCCAGGAATCAGCCCCAGCATTTT. Amino acid sequence: CASSYAARNQPQHF.

This clonotype occurred a few times. The gene calls are TRBV7-9 and TRBJ2-1, with 8 positions matching TRBD2. The CDR3 length is 16 residues. V was clipped by 5 bases and J by 10 bases; unmatched bases: 16. Per the germline V gene, CDR1 is SEHNR and CDR2 is FQNEAQ (reference sequence). CDR3 amino acids: CASSDTRGGVVREQFF. The CDR3 DNA sequence: TGTGCCAGCAGCGATACCCGGGGGGGCGTGGTTAGGGAGCAGTTCTTC.

The chain is built from TRBV2 and TRBJ2-3; D may be TRBD2 (6 bases). The V gene lost 4 bases and the J gene lost 4 bases, with 12 bases spanning the gap. Germline CDR1 is SNHLY and CDR2 is FYNNEI. The CDR3 is made up of 14 amino acids. CDR3 coding DNA: TGTGCCAGCAGTGCGGGCGGGGTTGCAGATACGCAGTATTTT. Translation: CASSAGGVADTQYF.

This chain connects TRBV6-5 to TRBJ2-5; 9 positions match TRBD2. CDR3 length: 14 residues. The V gene's germline CDR1 is MNHEY and CDR2 SVGAGI. V was pared by 6 bases and J by 5 bases, with 7 bases of the junction left unmatched. CDR3 residues: CASRASGVLETQYF. The CDR3 DNA is TGTGCCAGCAGGGCTAGCGGGGTTTTGGAGACCCAGTACTTC.